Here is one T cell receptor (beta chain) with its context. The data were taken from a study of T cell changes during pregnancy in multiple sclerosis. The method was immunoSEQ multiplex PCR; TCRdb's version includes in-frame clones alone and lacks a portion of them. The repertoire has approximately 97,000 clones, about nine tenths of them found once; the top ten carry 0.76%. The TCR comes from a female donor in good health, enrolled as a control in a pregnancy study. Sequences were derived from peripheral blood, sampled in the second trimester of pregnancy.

CDR3 residues: CASMGQANTGELFF. CDR3 DNA sequence: TGTGCCAGCATGGGGCAGGCTAACACCGGGGAGCTGTTTTTT. This rearrangement joins TRBV6-1 to TRBJ2-2, with D possibly being TRBD1 (5 bases). Germline V gene data show CDR1 as MNHNS and CDR2 as SASEGT. This CDR3 has 14 amino acids. The ends were cut back, 7 bases at V and 2 bases at J, with 11 bases in the middle.